One sample yielded the 20 T cell receptor beta chains listed below, sequenced in a study of spatial heterogeneity in lung cancer. TCRdb called the 5' RACE reads again in MiXCR, with one record for every CDR3 protein. This sample yields around 18,000 distinct CDR3 sequences, of which 9% to 10% are seen a single time; roughly 20% belongs to the top ten. The time point: blood at routine non-recurrence follow-up after resection. Material: PBMCs, obtained at follow-up. The receptors shown here come from a male donor with early-stage non-small cell lung cancer.

The sample holds a few counts of this clonotype. The chain links TRBV20-1 to TRBJ2-1, with D possibly being TRBD2 (5 bases). This CDR3 region has 13 residues. V gave up 2 bases and J gave up 5 bases, with 10 bases separating them. Germline CDR1 and CDR2: DFQATT and SNEGSKA (reference sequence). Here the CDR3 reads CSARSRGHNEQFF. In DNA form, the CDR3 reads TGCAGTGCTAGATCCCGGGGTCACAATGAGCAGTTCTTC.

At least ten counts were recorded for this clonotype. The chain has TRBV5-6 and TRBJ2-7; no clear D gene. The germline V gene has CDR1 SGHDT and CDR2 YYEEEE. This CDR3 contains 14 residues. V was shortened by 0 bases and J by 0 bases, with 7 bases between the two germline ends. The CDR3 sequence is CASSLAPGSYEQYF. DNA for the CDR3: TGTGCCAGCAGCTTGGCCCCCGGCTCCTACGAGCAGTACTTC.

This clonotype has a count of ten or more. The chain recombines TRBV12-3 or TRBV12-4 with TRBJ2-7; the D gene is possibly TRBD1 (5 bases). The CDR3 is 12 amino acids. Trimming shortened V by 1 base and J by 6 bases, and 7 bases separated the two germline ends. The CDR3 is CASSLEGVEQYF. As DNA, the CDR3 is TGTGCCAGCAGTTTAGAAGGGGTCGAGCAGTACTTC.

CDR3 nucleotides: TGTGCCTGGAGTCTCTCCCCGGGACACAGGGAGACCCAGTACTTC. Translating gives CAWSLSPGHRETQYF. The J gene is TRBJ2-5, the V gene TRBV30, with D maybe TRBD1 (6 bases). Per the germline V gene, CDR1 is GTSNPN and CDR2 is SVGIG (reference sequence). Deletions cut 2 bases from V and 5 bases from J, with 18 bases between. The CDR3 sequence is 15 residues long.

Ten or more counts support this clonotype. Here the CDR3 reads CASSPFYPVHEQYF. The CDR3 DNA sequence: TGTGCCAGCAGCCCCTTCTATCCGGTCCACGAGCAGTACTTC. The rearrangement links TRBV7-2 to TRBJ2-7; D ambiguous. The CDR3 is 14 amino acids. The germline CDR1 and CDR2 sequences are SGHTA and FQGNSA. Trimming left V 5 bases short and J 5 bases short, with 16 bases between.

The table lists this clonotype with many counts. The chain links TRBV12-3 or TRBV12-4 to TRBJ2-1; D is possibly TRBD1 (5 bases). CDR3 size: 12 residues. Trimming removed 8 bases at V and 0 bases at J, with 5 bases between. CDR3 sequence reads: CASDSSYNEQFF. The CDR3 DNA is TGTGCCAGCGACAGCTCCTACAATGAGCAGTTCTTC.

This clonotype was counted at least ten times. The chain is built from TRBV11-2 and TRBJ1-1; perhaps TRBD1 as D (5 bases). From germline, CDR1 is SGHAT and CDR2 FQNNGV. The germline V and J ends were trimmed by 5 bases and 4 bases, with 11 bases remaining between them. The CDR3 is made up of 13 amino acids. The DNA for the CDR3 is TGTGCCAGCAGCAAGGGGTTGGGCACTGAAGCTTTCTTT. Translated, it gives CASSKGLGTEAFF.

The sample holds a few counts of this clonotype. The V and J genes are TRBV21-1 and TRBJ2-7; the table's TRBD1 call for D was not verified on the DNA. TRBV21-1 is a pseudogene. CDR3 length equals 18 residues. The CDR3 DNA reads as TGTGCCAGCAGCCCCCCCCCGGCGGGGACCGGGGCGTCCTACGAGCAGTACTTC. It translates to CASSPPPAGTGASYEQYF.

This clonotype appeared many times. V gene TRBV2 combines with J gene TRBJ2-3; possible D gene TRBD1, 5 bases. CDR3 size: 13 residues. Germline-derived CDR1 and CDR2 are SNHLY and FYNNEI. V lost 8 bases and J 1 base, leaving 10 bases between the germline ends. The CDR3 sequence: CASGASRTDTQYF. CDR3 sequence (DNA): TGTGCCAGCGGGGCGAGCCGCACAGATACGCAGTATTTT.

This clonotype was picked up many times. The chain has TRBV4-2 and TRBJ1-6; no definite D call. V was trimmed by 4 bases and J by 10 bases, leaving 17 bases between them. The CDR3 is 15 amino acids. The germline CDR1 and CDR2 sequences are LGHNA and YNFKEQ. CDR3 sequence reads: CASSLLIGSGSPLHF. CDR3 sequence (DNA): TGTGCCAGCAGCCTCCTCATTGGCTCAGGATCACCCCTCCACTTT.

This clonotype was seen many times. The chain employs TRBV9 and TRBJ1-2; 7 nucleotides match TRBD1. The CDR3 extends over 14 amino acids. In germline, CDR1 is SGDLS, CDR2 YYNGEE. V lost 0 bases to trimming and J lost 12 bases; unmatched junction nucleotides: 11. The chain's CDR3 is CASSVGIGQESNTF. The CDR3 DNA follows: TGTGCCAGCAGCGTAGGGATCGGACAGGAGTCTAACACCTTC.

This clonotype was found many times. V is TRBV27 and J is TRBJ2-1; 7 positions match TRBD2. Trimming cost V 8 bases and J 0 bases; bases outside gene matches: 4. This CDR3 comprises 14 residues. From germline, CDR1 is MNHEY and CDR2 SMNVEV (reference sequence). The CDR3 protein is CASYRGSSYNEQFF. The CDR3 nucleotides are TGTGCCAGCTATCGCGGGAGCTCCTACAATGAGCAGTTCTTC.

This clonotype came up many times. The gene calls are TRBV29-1 and TRBJ2-7; 7 bases map to TRBD2. CDR3 length: 16 residues. V lost 8 bases to trimming and J lost 0 bases; unmatched junction nucleotides: 16. Germline V CDR1 and CDR2: SQVTM, ANQGSEA. CDR3 protein: CSTPPGGSGRSYEQYF. The CDR3 DNA is TGCAGCACCCCCCCGGGGGGTAGCGGGCGCTCCTACGAGCAGTACTTC.

This clonotype is deemed medium-sized. The chain links TRBV6-2 or TRBV6-3 to TRBJ2-3; D is ambiguous. Trimming removed 5 bases from V and 1 base from J, with 13 bases in between. Germline CDR1 MNHEY, CDR2 SVGEGT. This CDR3 is 15 amino acids long. As DNA, the CDR3 is TGTGCCAGCAGTGTCCAAGTAGGAGGCACAGATACGCAGTATTTT. Translating it yields CASSVQVGGTDTQYF.

This clonotype was detected ten times or more. The rearrangement uses TRBV12-3 or TRBV12-4 and TRBJ2-5; the D gene is possibly TRBD2 (6 bases). The V gene lost 6 bases and the J gene lost 5 bases, with 19 bases spanning the gap. The CDR3 covers 15 residues. For the CDR3, the DNA is TGTGCCAGCAGCCCGACGGGAGAGGCATTTGAGACCCAGTACTTC. Its protein product is CASSPTGEAFETQYF.

This chain connects TRBV29-1 to TRBJ2-5; unclear D gene. The V end was cut by 4 bases, the J end by 0 bases, with 9 bases between. Germline CDR1 SQVTM, CDR2 ANQGSEA. The CDR3 is made up of 13 amino acids. As DNA, the CDR3 is TGCAGCGTTGCAGGCAGTTACCAAGAGACCCAGTACTTC. Amino acid sequence: CSVAGSYQETQYF.

This rearrangement joins TRBV9 to TRBJ2-3; the match to TRBD2 covers 10 bases. The CDR3 is 16 residues long. Germline values: CDR1 SGDLS, CDR2 YYNGEE. The V segment lost 2 bases and the J segment 2 bases; nucleotides outside the gene matches: 5. CDR3 region: CASSVGTSDLTDTQYF. The CDR3 region has the DNA TGTGCCAGCAGCGTTGGGACTAGCGATCTCACAGATACGCAGTATTTT.

This clonotype has a count of ten or more. The CDR3 here is CASSFSSFRVLNSPLHF. CDR3 DNA sequence: TGTGCCAGCAGTTTCAGCAGTTTCAGGGTCCTAAATTCACCCCTCCACTTT. The chain employs TRBV28 and TRBJ1-6; weak D call: TRBD1 (5 bases). Trimming cost V 3 bases and J 7 bases, with 19 bases left between them. Germline values: CDR1 MDHEN, CDR2 SYDVKM. The CDR3 is made up of 17 amino acids.

By frequency in the sample, this clonotype is medium-sized (0.01 to 0.1%). The rearrangement links TRBV27 to TRBJ2-7; D ambiguous. The CDR3 is made up of 12 amino acids. Germline V gene lookup returns CDR1 MNHEY and CDR2 SMNVEV (reference sequence). V lost 2 bases and J 6 bases, leaving 8 bases between the germline ends. CDR3 loop: CASSLTTGEQYF. The CDR3 coding sequence is TGTGCCAGCAGTTTAACGACGGGCGAGCAGTACTTC.

As for this clonotype: This may be a read error, as it is one base from a much larger clone. This chain joins TRBV29-1 and TRBJ1-4, with TRBD1 as a possible D gene (5 bases). Germline lookup yields CDR1 SQVTM and CDR2 ANQGSEA. The CDR3 consists of 13 residues. The CDR3 loop is CSAGVGTNEELFF. CDR3 nucleotides: TGCAGCGCCGGCGTCGGGACGAATGAAGAACTGTTTTTT.